One sample yielded the 19 T cell receptor beta chains listed below, sequenced in a study of CD8+CD57+ T cells in acquired aplastic anemia. CDR3 and TCR beta VDJ profiling relied on genomic DNA as the template. TCRdb reanalysed the reads using MiXCR and keeps one entry per CDR3 protein. The repertoire holds about 170,000 distinct CDR3 sequences, with around 40% as singletons. Sequencing was performed on sorted CD4+, CD8+, or CD8+CD57+ T cells (not recorded which) from PBMCs. These receptor sequences come from a human donor in good health.

The chain has TRBV3-1 and TRBJ2-1, with D possibly being TRBD1 (5 bases). V shed 6 bases and J shed 0 bases, with 9 bases lying between them. The germline V gene has CDR1 LGHDT and CDR2 YNNKEL (reference sequence). This CDR3 spans 14 amino acids. The CDR3 loop reads CASRTASSYNEQFF. For the CDR3, the DNA is TGTGCCAGCAGGACAGCGAGCTCCTACAATGAGCAGTTCTTC.

Details on this clonotype: One end of the junction is discordant with germline, which a read error may explain. The chain employs TRBV5-1 and TRBJ2-6; TRBD2 matches at 7 bases. Germline-derived CDR1 and CDR2 are SGHRS and YFSETQ. CDR3 length equals 21 residues. As DNA, the CDR3 is TGCGCCGGCAGCTTGGATCTCACGGGAGGCAACCCACTTTCTGGGGCCAACGTCCTGACTTTC. This sequence encodes CAGSLDLTGGNPLSGANVLTF. The complete variable domain, with remaining parts taken from reference TRBV5-1 and TRBJ2-6, reads KAGVTQTPRYLIKTRGQQVTLSCSPISGHRSVSWYQQTPGQGLQFLFEYFSETQRNKGNFPGRFSGRQFSNSRSEMNVSTLELGDSALYLCAGSLDLTGGNPLSGANVLTFGAGSRLTVL.

This clonotype was seen ten or more times. J is TRBJ1-1 and V is TRBV6-1; D is unresolved. Between the trimmed V and J ends, which lost 5 bases and 4 bases, there was a span of 11 bases. The CDR3 loop spans 13 amino acids. Germline V lookup: CDR1 MNHNS, CDR2 SASEGT. The CDR3 reads CASSLLGGTEAFF. DNA for the CDR3: TGTGCCAGCAGTCTTCTAGGTGGCACTGAAGCTTTCTTT.

This clonotype was picked up a small number of times. J is TRBJ2-1 and V is TRBV29-1; 7 bases align to TRBD1. V lost 5 bases and J lost 1; bases outside the gene matches: 5. Per germline, CDR1 SQVTM and CDR2 ANQGSEA. CDR3 length: 14 amino acids. The CDR3, as DNA: TGCAGCGTTCAGGACAGGTCATCCTACAATGAGCAGTTCTTC. Protein: CSVQDRSSYNEQFF.

Many counts were recorded for this clonotype. The V and J genes are TRBV4-3 and TRBJ2-5; D is perhaps TRBD2 (6 bases). V lost 0 bases and J 5 bases, leaving 13 bases between the germline ends. Germline assignment: CDR1 LGHNA and CDR2 YSLEER. The CDR3 has 15 residues. CDR3 nucleotide sequence: TGCGCCAGCAGCCAAGAATCGCGCGGGATGGAGACCCAGTACTTC. Protein sequence: CASSQESRGMETQYF.

This clonotype was found a few times. A much larger clone sits a single nucleotide away, making a read error possible. Here the CDR3 omits its conserved ending phenylalanine or tryptophan, so a read error is the likely source. The J gene is TRBJ1-3, the V gene TRBV20-1; D might be TRBD1 (6 bases). Germline values: CDR1 DFQATT, CDR2 SNEGSKA (reference sequence). The CDR3 has 14 residues. Trimming pared 1 base from V and 2 bases from J, leaving 9 bases between. The CDR3 DNA is TGCAGTGCTAGAGCGCCAGGGGCTGGAAACACCATATATTCT. It specifies CSARAPGAGNTIYS.

This clonotype has a count of ten or more. The chain has TRBV20-1 and TRBJ1-4, with D uncertain. This CDR3 contains 14 residues. Trimming took off 0 bases at V and 8 bases at J, with 13 bases between the two ends. The germline CDR1 and CDR2 sequences are DFQATT and SNEGSKA (reference sequence). The CDR3 loop is CSARDPALREKLFF. DNA of the CDR3: TGCAGTGCTAGAGATCCGGCTTTAAGGGAAAAACTGTTTTTT.

This chain joins TRBV10-3 and TRBJ1-2; no reliable D call. Germline assignment: CDR1 ENHRY and CDR2 SYGVKD. V was shortened by 6 bases and J by 5 bases, with 13 bases between the two germline ends. This CDR3 has 13 amino acids. The CDR3 loop is CAIRGDEIYGYTF. The CDR3 region has the DNA TGTGCCATCAGAGGAGACGAGATTTATGGCTACACCTTC.

This clonotype was observed at least ten times. CDR3 DNA: TGTGCCAGCAGCTTAGACAGGGTAGATGGCTACACCTTC. Residues: CASSLDRVDGYTF. The chain uses TRBV7-9 and TRBJ1-2; possibly TRBD1 for D (6 bases). V lost 1 base and J lost 6, with 9 bases in between. Germline CDR1 reads SEHNR; CDR2 reads FQNEAQ (reference sequence). The CDR3 runs 13 residues.

This clonotype was counted ten times or more. The chain employs TRBV25-1 and TRBJ2-3; D is possibly TRBD1 or TRBD2 (5 bases each). The CDR3 is 16 amino acids. Trimming took off 5 bases at V and 0 bases at J, with 15 bases between the two ends. Looked up from germline, CDR1 is MGHDK and CDR2 is SYGVNS. The CDR3 region is CASSPPGTASTDTQYF. CDR3 nucleotide sequence: TGTGCCAGCAGTCCCCCTGGGACCGCTAGCACAGATACGCAGTATTTT.

V usage is TRBV19 and J usage is TRBJ1-1; 10 bases agree with TRBD1. The CDR3 is 15 amino acids. V lost 7 bases, J lost 3 bases, and 8 bases stayed unmatched. Germline lookup yields CDR1 LNHDA and CDR2 SQIVND (reference sequence). CDR3 sequence (DNA): TGTGCCAGTATGGCCCGGGACAGGGGCGACACTGAAGCTTTCTTT. Translated: CASMARDRGDTEAFF.

There are many counts of this clonotype. J is TRBJ2-4 and V is TRBV20-1; 7 bases map to TRBD2. The CDR3 sequence is 14 residues long. The germline V gene has CDR1 DFQATT and CDR2 SNEGSKA (reference sequence). V lost 4 bases, J lost 8 bases, and 11 bases stayed unmatched. The CDR3 loop is CSATVADRGDIQYF. For the CDR3, the DNA is TGCAGTGCTACCGTAGCGGACCGGGGGGACATTCAGTACTTC.

This clonotype showed up many times. The chain combines TRBV20-1 with TRBJ2-1; 10 nucleotides align to TRBD1. Germline CDR1 DFQATT, CDR2 SNEGSKA (reference sequence). The CDR3 has 14 amino acids. After removal of 3 bases from V and 7 bases from J, the junction contained 6 bases not matched to a gene. The CDR3 bases are TGCAGTGCTAGGCCGGACAGGGGGGGGAATGAGCAGTTCTTC. It translates to CSARPDRGGNEQFF.

Comment on this clonotype: One end of the junction does not line up with germline, which may come from a read error. The chain has TRBV19 and TRBJ1-3; TRBD1 aligns across 8 bases. There are 15 residues in the CDR3. Germline assignment: CDR1 LNHDA and CDR2 SQIVND (reference sequence). The CDR3 is CDSASTGGAGNTIYF. For the CDR3, the DNA is TGTGACAGTGCGAGCACAGGGGGTGCAGGAAACACCATATATTTT.

V usage is TRBV20-1 and J usage is TRBJ2-5; weak D call: TRBD2 (6 bases). Trimming removed 7 bases at V and 4 bases at J, with 13 bases between. CDR1 and CDR2 (germline): DFQATT, SNEGSKA (reference sequence). The CDR3 contains 12 residues. Here the CDR3 reads CSGVGGRETQYF. DNA for the CDR3: TGCAGTGGAGTGGGAGGACGAGAGACCCAGTACTTC.

J is TRBJ1-1 and V is TRBV7-8; the D gene is possibly TRBD1 (6 bases). CDR1 SGHVS and CDR2 FQNEAQ come from the germline V gene. Trimming shortened V by 5 bases and J by 2 bases, and 15 bases separated the two germline ends. The CDR3 runs to 15 residues. CDR3 residues: CASSPIQGANTEAFF. The DNA of the CDR3 is TGTGCCAGCAGCCCTATACAGGGTGCCAACACTGAAGCTTTCTTT.

As regards this clonotype: A much larger clone sits a single nucleotide away, making a read error possible. CDR3 coding DNA: TGTGCCATCAGTTTACGGGGTCCGCGAAGTGGTTATGGCTACACCTTC. Its protein is CAISLRGPRSGYGYTF. The V and J genes are TRBV10-3 and TRBJ1-2; D unresolved. This CDR3 is 16 amino acids long. Trimming cost V 5 bases and J 5 bases, with 21 bases left between them. Germline V CDR1 and CDR2: ENHRY, SYGVKD.

The chain is built from TRBV7-2 and TRBJ1-3; TRBD1 matches at 10 bases. The J segment lost 2 bases and the V segment lost 11 bases, leaving 9 bases of the junction unmatched. This CDR3 has 15 residues. Germline CDR1 SGHTA, CDR2 FQGNSA. CDR3 DNA: TGTGCCTGCGCGGGACAGGGGTTAGCTGGAAACACCATATATTTT. This sequence encodes CACAGQGLAGNTIYF.

The rearrangement links TRBV7-9 to TRBJ2-7; possible D gene TRBD2, 6 bases. Trimming removed 4 bases from V and 5 bases from J, with 12 bases in between. The CDR3 loop spans 13 amino acids. Germline lookup yields CDR1 SEHNR and CDR2 FQNEAQ (reference sequence). This CDR3 reads CASSSRAGDEQYF. In DNA form, the CDR3 reads TGTGCCAGCAGCTCCCGAGCGGGCGACGAGCAGTACTTC. The full variable domain, completed using reference TRBV7-9 and TRBJ2-7, is DTGVSQNPRHKITKRGQNVTFRCDPISEHNRLYWYRQTLGQGPEFLTYFQNEAQLEKSRLLSDRFSAERPKGSFSTLEIQRTEQGDSAMYLCASSSRAGDEQYFGPGTRLTVT.